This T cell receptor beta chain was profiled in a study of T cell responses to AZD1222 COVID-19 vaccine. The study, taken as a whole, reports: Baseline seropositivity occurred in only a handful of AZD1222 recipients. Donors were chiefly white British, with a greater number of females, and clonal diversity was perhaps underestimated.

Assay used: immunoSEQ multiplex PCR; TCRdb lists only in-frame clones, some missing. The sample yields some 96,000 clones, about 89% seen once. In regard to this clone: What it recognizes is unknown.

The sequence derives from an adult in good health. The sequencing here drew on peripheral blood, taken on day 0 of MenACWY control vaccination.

For the CDR3, the DNA is TGTGCCAGCAGCGTAGGAGGTATAGAGACCGGGGAGCTGTTTTTT. It encodes CASSVGGIETGELFF. The rearrangement joins TRBV9 to TRBJ2-2; no clear D. The length of the CDR3 is 15 residues. Germline values: CDR1 SGDLS, CDR2 YYNGEE. V was pared by 0 bases and J by 5 bases, with 11 bases between.